Shown below are 15 T cell receptor beta chains from a single sample sequenced in a study of radiotherapy plus CTLA-4 blockade in lung cancer. Data came from immunoSEQ multiplex PCR; TCRdb stores just in-frame clones and leaves some out. The repertoire has about 93,000 clones, around 88% of them found once; the top ten carry about 5.3%. This specimen consisted of peripheral blood, obtained from a patient treated with radiotherapy plus ipilimumab. These receptors were collected from a human donor with non-small cell lung cancer that progressed on radiotherapy plus ipilimumab.

This CDR3 reads CASSVIAGARETQYF. CDR3 DNA: TGTGCCAGCAGCGTTATAGCGGGAGCGCGGGAGACCCAGTACTTC. The chain has TRBV9 and TRBJ2-5, with TRBD2 matching over 9 bases. Unmatched junction bases numbered 7, after V lost 2 bases and J lost 5 bases. This CDR3 has 15 amino acids. Germline V gene sequence: CDR1 SGDLS, CDR2 YYNGEE.

This rearrangement joins TRBV27 to TRBJ2-3; TRBD2 might be the D (5 bases). Germline V gene sequence: CDR1 MNHEY, CDR2 SMNVEV (reference sequence). Trimming cost V 5 bases and J 4 bases, with 16 bases left between them. The CDR3 extends over 15 amino acids. This CDR3 reads CASSDRNSGPDTQYF. The CDR3 nucleotides are TGTGCCAGCAGTGACCGAAACAGCGGCCCAGATACGCAGTATTTT.

V usage is TRBV10-1 and J usage is TRBJ2-1, with D possibly matching TRBD1 (6 bases). Germline V gene lookup returns CDR1 WNHNN and CDR2 SYGVQD (reference sequence). This CDR3 region has 16 residues. V gave up 1 base and J gave up 6 bases, with 16 bases separating them. The chain's CDR3 is CASSEFGGWASNEQFF. In DNA form, the CDR3 reads TGCGCCAGCAGTGAGTTTGGGGGCTGGGCCTCCAATGAGCAGTTCTTC.

The chain uses TRBV19 and TRBJ2-1, with a possible D match to TRBD2 (6 bases). CDR3 length: 19 residues. Germline V gives CDR1 LNHDA, CDR2 SQIVND (reference sequence). The V end lost 2 bases, the J end lost 4 bases, and 24 bases lay between the germline ends. As DNA, the CDR3 is TGTGCCAGTAGTATAAACCCCCAACGAATAGCGGTCCGGTACAATGAGCAGTTCTTC. Residues: CASSINPQRIAVRYNEQFF.

The rearrangement uses TRBV5-6 and TRBJ1-2; TRBD1 matches at 10 bases. Germline CDR1 and CDR2: SGHDT and YYEEEE. The junction had 2 bases not matched to a gene; V was cut back by 6 bases and J by 6 bases. This CDR3 comprises 12 residues. CDR3 nucleotides: TGTGCCAGCACCGGGACAGGGGATGGCTACACCTTC. It translates to CASTGTGDGYTF.

This sequence joins TRBV5-4 and TRBJ2-7, with 9 positions matching TRBD2. The germline V gene has CDR1 SGHNT and CDR2 YYREEE (reference sequence). V dropped 4 bases and J dropped 3; count of bases not matched to a gene: 11. The CDR3 totals 16 residues. CDR3 coding DNA: TGTGCCAGCAGCGGGGGGCCTAGCGGGATCATCTACGAGCAGTACTTC. Its protein product is CASSGGPSGIIYEQYF.

CDR3 DNA: TGTGCCAGCGACAGGGGGCAGGCCTACGAGCAGTACTTC. Protein sequence: CASDRGQAYEQYF. The chain has TRBV2 and TRBJ2-7; 10 bases are shared with TRBD1. Germline CDR1 is SNHLY and CDR2 is FYNNEI. V lost 8 bases and J lost 2; bases outside the gene matches: 3. The CDR3 is made up of 13 amino acids.

The chain recombines TRBV29-1 with TRBJ2-7, with no clear D. The ends were cut back, 4 bases at V and 5 bases at J, with 15 bases in the middle. This CDR3 is 13 amino acids long. Germline-derived CDR1 and CDR2 are SQVTM and ANQGSEA. This CDR3 reads CSVGILVGDEQYF. The CDR3 DNA sequence: TGCAGCGTTGGGATCTTGGTTGGGGACGAGCAGTACTTC.

The genes are TRBV25-1 and TRBJ2-2; 7 bases align to TRBD2. The ends lost 4 bases at V and 0 bases at J; junction bases unmatched: 8. This CDR3 has 17 residues. Per germline, CDR1 MGHDK and CDR2 SYGVNS. The CDR3 sequence: CASSAALGGSNTGELFF. Here the CDR3 DNA reads TGTGCCAGCAGTGCGGCGTTGGGAGGGTCGAACACCGGGGAGCTGTTTTTT.

The V and J genes are TRBV30 and TRBJ1-4; D may be TRBD1 (6 bases). The CDR3 runs to 16 residues. Trimming shortened V by 3 bases and J by 0 bases, and 14 bases separated the two germline ends. The germline gives CDR1 GTSNPN, CDR2 SVGIG (reference sequence). In nucleotides, the CDR3 is TGTGCCTGGAGGACAGGAAAAACGACAACTAATGAAAAACTGTTTTTT. Translated: CAWRTGKTTTNEKLFF. Together with reference TRBV30 and TRBJ1-4, the CDR3 gives the full variable domain: SQTIHQWPATLVQPVGSPLSLECTVEGTSNPNLYWYRQAAGRGLQLLFYSVGIGQISSEVPQNLSASRPQDRQFILSSKKLLLSDSGFYLCAWRTGKTTTNEKLFFGSGTQLSVL.

The chain combines TRBV2 with TRBJ2-5, with TRBD2 matching over 8 bases. The junction had 12 bases not matched to a gene; V was cut back by 11 bases and J by 4 bases. CDR3 size: 14 residues. CDR1 SNHLY and CDR2 FYNNEI come from the germline V gene. CDR3 bases: TGTGCCGGCCGGGAGGGAAGCGGGAGAGAGACCCAGTACTTC. Protein sequence: CAGREGSGRETQYF.

Written as DNA, the CDR3 is TGTGCCAGTCGATTGCGAGGGGGTCCTAGCTCCTACGAGCAGTACTTC. It encodes CASRLRGGPSSYEQYF. The chain links TRBV19 to TRBJ2-7; D might be TRBD1 (6 bases). Deletions cut 8 bases from V and 0 bases from J, with 20 bases between. CDR3 size: 16 residues. Germline V gene data show CDR1 as LNHDA and CDR2 as SQIVND (reference sequence).

This chain joins TRBV4-2 and TRBJ2-7; 8 bases agree with TRBD2. CDR1 and CDR2 (germline): LGHNA, YNFKEQ. The trim removed 4 bases at V and 5 bases at J, leaving 1 base unmatched. The CDR3 spans 12 residues. Here the CDR3 reads CASSPGGNEQYF. For the CDR3, the DNA is TGTGCCAGCAGCCCGGGGGGGAACGAGCAGTACTTC.

The chain links TRBV27 to TRBJ2-3; 9 nucleotides align to TRBD1. The CDR3 totals 14 residues. Germline loops: CDR1 MNHEY, CDR2 SMNVEV (reference sequence). V was pared by 4 bases and J by 6 bases, with 5 bases of the junction left unmatched. CDR3 region: CASSYRTGVDTQYF. In DNA form, the CDR3 reads TGTGCCAGCAGTTACCGGACAGGGGTGGATACGCAGTATTTT.

The gene calls are TRBV2 and TRBJ2-1; 8 positions agree with TRBD2. Germline V lookup: CDR1 SNHLY, CDR2 FYNNEI. This CDR3 region has 16 residues. With 2 bases clipped from V and 4 bases from J, the junction kept 7 bases outside the gene matches. The CDR3: CASSENGLAGYNEQFF. In DNA, the CDR3 is TGTGCCAGCAGTGAAAATGGACTAGCTGGGTACAATGAGCAGTTCTTC.